A single sample gave rise to the 10 T cell receptor beta chains below, sequenced in a study of T cell responses to AZD1222 COVID-19 vaccine. Sequencing was performed with immunoSEQ multiplex PCR; in TCRdb, only in-frame clones are kept and a portion is missing. The sample lists about 150,000 clones, roughly 90% occurring once. The sequenced sample was peripheral blood, obtained 28 days after the second AZD1222 dose. These receptors came from an adult who received the AZD1222 COVID-19 vaccine.

The chain links TRBV19 to TRBJ2-3; D may be TRBD2 (7 bases). This CDR3 has 14 residues. CDR1 and CDR2 from the germline V gene are LNHDA and SQIVND (reference sequence). V gave up 9 bases and J gave up 1 base, with 14 bases separating them. The CDR3 nucleotides are TGTGCCAGCGGGGGGCTAGCGGGCACAGATACGCAGTATTTT. Its protein product is CASGGLAGTDTQYF.

This chain joins TRBV28 and TRBJ1-1; tentative D call: TRBD1 (5 bases). V lost 3 bases and J lost 6, with 14 bases in between. CDR1 and CDR2 (germline): MDHEN, SYDVKM. CDR3 length equals 14 residues. CDR3 sequence: CASSLPGGVAEAFF. DNA for the CDR3: TGTGCCAGCAGTTTGCCCGGGGGGGTGGCTGAAGCTTTCTTT.

The CDR3 protein is CASSYSGYQGFQPQHF. The CDR3, as DNA: TGTGCCAGCAGTTACTCGGGTTACCAGGGATTCCAGCCCCAGCATTTT. The V and J genes are TRBV6-2 or TRBV6-3 and TRBJ1-5; D possibly corresponds to TRBD1 (5 bases). CDR1 and CDR2 (germline): MNHEY, SVGEGT. The CDR3 contains 16 residues. V was pared by 0 bases and J by 7 bases, with 16 bases between.

This clone has a single count. The V call is TRBV5-4, the J call TRBJ2-2, with D uncertain. CDR1 SGHNT and CDR2 YYREEE come from the germline V gene (reference sequence). The CDR3 sequence is 15 residues long. V lost 3 bases and J 7 bases, leaving 16 bases between the germline ends. This CDR3 is CASSSTGFWIGELFF. The CDR3 DNA reads TGTGCCAGCAGCTCGACCGGGTTTTGGATCGGGGAGCTGTTTTTT.

The chain carries TRBV27 and TRBJ1-5; 8 bases are shared with TRBD1. Germline CDR1 is MNHEY and CDR2 is SMNVEV (reference sequence). This CDR3 is 18 amino acids long. V shed 3 bases and J 0 bases; nucleotides not matched to a gene: 10. CDR3 amino acids: CASSFGQGFYDSNQPQHF. The CDR3 nucleotides are TGTGCCAGCAGTTTCGGACAGGGTTTCTACGATAGCAATCAGCCCCAGCATTTT.

The chain couples TRBV28 to TRBJ2-7; 8 nucleotides line up with TRBD2. The V segment lost 2 bases and the J segment 6 bases; nucleotides outside the gene matches: 6. Germline-derived CDR1 and CDR2 are MDHEN and SYDVKM. The CDR3 spans 14 residues. The CDR3 sequence is CASSLTGGPGEQYF. The CDR3 DNA follows: TGTGCCAGCAGTTTAACGGGAGGGCCCGGCGAGCAGTACTTC.

CDR3 DNA: TGTGCCAGCAGTCCCGTTTTGCGACTAGCGGGGAAGGGGCATGAGCAGTTCTTC. This translates into CASSPVLRLAGKGHEQFF. The V and J genes are TRBV6-6 and TRBJ2-1; TRBD2 matches 11 bases. Germline V gene sequence: CDR1 MNHNY, CDR2 SVGAGI (reference sequence). The CDR3 spans 18 residues. V lost 5 bases, J lost 8 bases, and 17 bases stayed unmatched.

This clone was observed once. The chain carries TRBV18 and TRBJ2-7, with 14 positions matching TRBD2. CDR3 length: 18 amino acids. From germline, CDR1 is KGHSH and CDR2 LQKENI. The ends lost 3 bases at V and 1 base at J; junction bases unmatched: 8. CDR3 coding DNA: TGTGCCAGCTCACCCCCGGGACTAGCGGGAGTTGTGTCCTACGAGCAGTACTTC. Protein sequence: CASSPPGLAGVVSYEQYF.

The chain has TRBV7-9 and TRBJ2-7, with 8 bases identical to TRBD1. Unmatched junction bases numbered 14, after V lost 1 base and J lost 3 bases. Germline loops: CDR1 SEHNR, CDR2 FQNEAQ (reference sequence). The length of the CDR3 is 18 residues. Here the CDR3 reads CASSLGGLTGDFRYEQYF. CDR3 bases: TGTGCCAGCAGCTTAGGGGGTCTGACAGGGGATTTTCGCTACGAGCAGTACTTC.

The chain combines TRBV12-3 or TRBV12-4 with TRBJ1-1; D remains ambiguous. This CDR3 spans 11 amino acids. V was trimmed by 6 bases and J by 10 bases, leaving 12 bases between them. The CDR3 nucleotides read TGTGCCAGCAGCCAAGGCTCTGCAGCTTTCTTT. This gives the protein CASSQGSAAFF.